This TCR beta chain was captured by sequencing in a study of patients and donors after allogeneic stem cell transplantation. TCRdb re-analysed the RT-PCR reads in MiXCR, keeping a single row per CDR3 protein. The repertoire has 84,000 or so distinct CDR3 sequences, 40% to 60% of them found once; the top ten carry around 55%. Germline values: CDR1 MNHEY, CDR2 SVGAGI. V was shortened by 2 bases and J by 13 bases, with 12 bases between the two germline ends. This CDR3 comprises 12 residues. The chain has TRBV6-5 and TRBJ1-5, with a tentative D call TRBD1 (5 bases). The receptor was derived from a human donor who was either an allogeneic HSCT recipient or a stem cell or donor lymphocyte infusion donor (not recorded which). It is not recorded whose cells these are; they may come from a transplant donor. The sequencing sample was made of blood, either unsorted or a sorted T cell fraction (not recorded which). DNA for the CDR3: TGTGCCAGCAGTTACCCCTGGGGCCTTCAGCATTTT. It specifies CASSYPWGLQHF.